This T cell receptor beta chain was observed in a study of type 1 regulatory T cells. MiXCR, applied by TCRdb to the reads, yields one record per CDR3 protein. The sample contains some 90,000 distinct CDR3 sequences, roughly a third of which appear only once. This clonotype was seen more than once but under ten times. The sample was CD4+ T cells, either the whole sample or a sorted fraction (not recorded which). The clonotype was recovered from a human donor in good health.

The CDR3 sequence is CSVLDTEETQYF. CDR3 nucleotide sequence: TGCAGCGTCCTCGACACCGAAGAGACCCAGTACTTC. V usage is TRBV29-1 and J usage is TRBJ2-5; D is ambiguous. Trimming left V 6 bases short and J 3 bases short, with 11 bases between. CDR1 and CDR2 (germline): SQVTM, ANQGSEA. CDR3 length equals 12 residues.